This T cell receptor beta chain is from a study of blood T cell repertoires in COVID-19. Sequencing was performed with immunoSEQ multiplex PCR; in TCRdb, only in-frame clones are kept and a portion is missing. Of fewer than 200,000 clones in the sample, less than 85% are singletons; the top ten hold 4.4%. A few counts support this clone. In germline, CDR1 is LNHDA, CDR2 SQIVND (reference sequence). The CDR3 extends over 12 amino acids. Germline trimming cut 9 bases from V and 8 bases from J; bases unmatched to any gene: 7. The rearrangement links TRBV19 to TRBJ1-2; 9 bases agree with TRBD1. The sequence came from a woman aged 45-59 years who had recovered from COVID-19. The source material was PBMCs or T cells enriched from blood (not recorded which). CDR3 nucleotide sequence: TGTGCCAGCGTTCGACAGGGGGGAGGCTACACCTTC. This sequence encodes CASVRQGGGYTF.